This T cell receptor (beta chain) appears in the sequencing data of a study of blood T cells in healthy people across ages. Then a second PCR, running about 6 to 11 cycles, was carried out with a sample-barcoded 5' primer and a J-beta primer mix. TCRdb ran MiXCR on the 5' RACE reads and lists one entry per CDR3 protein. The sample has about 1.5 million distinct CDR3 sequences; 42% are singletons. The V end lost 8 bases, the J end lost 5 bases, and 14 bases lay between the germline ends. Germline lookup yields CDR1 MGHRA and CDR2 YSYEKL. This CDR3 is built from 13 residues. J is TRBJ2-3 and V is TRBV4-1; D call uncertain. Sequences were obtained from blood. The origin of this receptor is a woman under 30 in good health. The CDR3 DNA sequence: TGCGCCAGCTCCCCTTCGATTGTAGATACGCAGTATTTT. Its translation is CASSPSIVDTQYF.